Below, 26 T cell receptor beta chains from the same sample are listed, as sequenced in a study of T cell responses to AZD1222 COVID-19 vaccine. TCRdb's copy holds only in-frame clones and misses some; the assay was immunoSEQ multiplex PCR. The sample includes about 140,000 clones, approximately 93% of them seen just once. The sample was peripheral blood, taken on day 0 of MenACWY control vaccination. The receptor set was obtained from an adult in good health.

This chain links TRBV29-1 with TRBJ2-5; D possibly corresponds to TRBD1 (5 bases). Per the germline V gene, CDR1 is SQVTM and CDR2 is ANQGSEA. This CDR3 has 14 amino acids. V was trimmed by 2 bases and J by 2 bases, leaving 12 bases between them. The CDR3 here is CSVELGARQETQYF. CDR3 nucleotide sequence: TGCAGCGTTGAATTAGGGGCGCGGCAAGAGACCCAGTACTTC.

The V and J genes are TRBV6-6 and TRBJ1-5; a possible D gene is TRBD1 (6 bases). Germline V gene data show CDR1 as MNHNY and CDR2 as SVGAGI (reference sequence). The germline V and J ends were trimmed by 4 bases and 0 bases, with 7 bases remaining between them. This CDR3 has 14 amino acids. CDR3 sequence (DNA): TGTGCCAGCAGTTGGGACAATAGCAATCAGCCCCAGCATTTT. Protein product: CASSWDNSNQPQHF.

V and J are TRBV5-1 and TRBJ2-5, with 7 bases that match TRBD2. Germline loops: CDR1 SGHRS, CDR2 YFSETQ. Trimming took 4 bases from V and 5 from J; bases not matched to a gene: 8. This CDR3 comprises 14 residues. In nucleotides, the CDR3 is TGCGCCAGCAGCCCTGGGGGGGTCATCGAGACCCAGTACTTC. Protein product: CASSPGGVIETQYF.

The V and J genes are TRBV5-6 and TRBJ1-2; TRBD1 aligns across 10 bases. This CDR3 contains 14 residues. The germline V gene has CDR1 SGHDT and CDR2 YYEEEE. The V and J ends lost 4 bases and 4 bases, in that order; junction bases with no gene match: 4. CDR3 coding DNA: TGTGCCAGCAGCCCGACAGGGGGCTCCTATGGCTACACCTTC. Translating gives CASSPTGGSYGYTF.

The V call is TRBV18, the J call TRBJ1-1; the D is unclear. V gave up 1 base and J gave up 1 base, with 7 bases separating them. This CDR3 contains 14 residues. Germline CDR1 KGHSH, CDR2 LQKENI. CDR3 residues: CASSPLTENTEAFF. The CDR3 DNA reads as TGTGCCAGCTCACCACTAACGGAGAACACTGAAGCTTTCTTT.

The V call is TRBV6-5, the J call TRBJ1-2; TRBD1 aligns across 9 bases. The CDR3 is made up of 13 amino acids. The junction had 7 bases not matched to a gene; V was cut back by 8 bases and J by 6 bases. Germline V gene data show CDR1 as MNHEY and CDR2 as SVGAGI. In DNA form, the CDR3 reads TGTGCCAGCGTCGGACAGGGGTTGAATGGCTACACCTTC. Its translation is CASVGQGLNGYTF.

The rearrangement joins TRBV6-1 to TRBJ2-2; no reliable D call. Trimming took 0 bases from V and 4 from J, leaving 15 bases between them. Germline V gene sequence: CDR1 MNHNS, CDR2 SASEGT. This CDR3 comprises 17 residues. This CDR3 reads CASSEALQRRATGELFF. The CDR3 DNA reads TGTGCCAGCAGTGAAGCGCTTCAACGTCGGGCCACCGGGGAGCTGTTTTTT.

The V and J genes are TRBV24-1 and TRBJ2-7; D is unclear. Germline V gene data show CDR1 as KGHDR and CDR2 as SFDVKD. The CDR3 extends over 11 amino acids. Trimming left V 4 bases short and J 6 bases short, with 6 bases between. CDR3 coding DNA: TGTGCCACCAGTGACCGCACCGAGCAGTACTTC. This encodes CATSDRTEQYF.

The chain has TRBV11-3 and TRBJ1-1; the D gene is possibly TRBD1 (6 bases). There are 13 residues in the CDR3. Trimming shortened V by 6 bases and J by 4 bases, and 12 bases separated the two germline ends. Germline V gene lookup returns CDR1 SGHNT and CDR2 YENEEA. The CDR3 loop is CASSQGQGTEAFF. As DNA, the CDR3 is TGTGCCAGCAGTCAGGGGCAGGGCACTGAAGCTTTCTTT.

The chain is built from TRBV13 and TRBJ2-7; the match to TRBD1 covers 10 bases. The germline V gene has CDR1 PRHDT and CDR2 FYEKMQ (reference sequence). The CDR3 is made up of 14 amino acids. V gave up 5 bases and J gave up 7 bases; unmatched junction bases: 8. The CDR3 nucleotides read TGTGCCAGCAGCCTCTGGACAGGGGGGCGGGAGCAGTACTTC. Translated, it gives CASSLWTGGREQYF.

The chain carries TRBV6-2 or TRBV6-3 and TRBJ1-2; 8 positions match TRBD1. The CDR3 runs to 13 residues. Germline V gives CDR1 MNHEY, CDR2 SVGEGT. J gave up 6 bases and V 5 bases, and 5 bases lay outside the gene matches. The CDR3 DNA sequence: TGTGCCAGCAGTGTGGACAGGGTGAATGGCTACACCTTC. This encodes CASSVDRVNGYTF.

The chain joins TRBV7-8 to TRBJ1-5; tentatively, D is TRBD1 (5 bases). Germline-derived CDR1 and CDR2 are SGHVS and FQNEAQ. Trimming pared 5 bases from V and 9 bases from J, leaving 11 bases between. CDR3 length equals 12 residues. The CDR3 DNA reads as TGTGCCAGCAGCCACCCCGGGGGGCCCCAGCATTTT. This encodes CASSHPGGPQHF.

This chain joins TRBV6-5 and TRBJ2-7, with 10 nucleotides matching TRBD1. The ends lost 6 bases at V and 6 bases at J; junction bases unmatched: 8. Germline CDR1 and CDR2: MNHEY and SVGAGI. This CDR3 has 14 amino acids. In DNA form, the CDR3 reads TGTGCCAGCAGGGCAGGACAGGGGGTGAGCGAGCAGTACTTC. Its translation is CASRAGQGVSEQYF.

This clone was counted once. This sequence joins TRBV24-1 and TRBJ2-2; TRBD1 matches 7 bases. This CDR3 has 15 residues. The J segment lost 8 bases and the V segment lost 4 bases, leaving 9 bases of the junction unmatched. Germline V gives CDR1 KGHDR, CDR2 SFDVKD. CDR3 DNA: TGTGCCACCAGTGACACCTGGACAGGTCATGGGGAGCTGTTTTTT. Protein sequence: CATSDTWTGHGELFF.

The CDR3 coding sequence is TGTGCCAGCAGTTTAACTTCCAATCAGCCCCAGCATTTT. Protein product: CASSLTSNQPQHF. V usage is TRBV12-3 or TRBV12-4 and J usage is TRBJ1-5; D call uncertain. CDR3 length equals 13 residues. Trimming pared 2 bases from V and 3 bases from J, leaving 5 bases between.

The chain links TRBV2 to TRBJ1-2; TRBD1 matches 10 bases. Germline V gene data show CDR1 as SNHLY and CDR2 as FYNNEI. The CDR3 sequence is 16 residues long. Unmatched junction bases numbered 5, after V lost 2 bases and J lost 2 bases. This CDR3 is CASSEYGTGENYGYTF. Here the CDR3 DNA reads TGTGCCAGCAGTGAATATGGGACAGGGGAAAACTATGGCTACACCTTC. The whole variable domain, remainder taken from reference TRBV2 and TRBJ1-2, is EPEVTQTPSHQVTQMGQEVILRCVPISNHLYFYWYRQILGQKVEFLVSFYNNEISEKSEIFDDQFSVERPDGSNFTLKIRSTKLEDSAMYFCASSEYGTGENYGYTFGSGTRLTVV.

CDR3 DNA: TGTGCCAGCTCACCACCGACAGATACGCAGTATTTT. Its protein product is CASSPPTDTQYF. The J gene is TRBJ2-3, the V gene TRBV18; no reliable D call. The germline V and J ends were trimmed by 0 bases and 3 bases, with 1 base remaining between them. The germline CDR1 and CDR2 sequences are KGHSH and LQKENI. The CDR3 is 12 residues long.

The rearrangement joins TRBV19 to TRBJ2-7; D is possibly TRBD2 (5 bases). The ends were cut back, 0 bases at V and 0 bases at J, with 9 bases in the middle. Germline-derived CDR1 and CDR2 are LNHDA and SQIVND (reference sequence). The CDR3 is 15 residues long. CDR3 loop: CASSIDPGSSYEQYF. CDR3 nucleotides: TGTGCCAGTAGTATAGACCCGGGGAGCTCCTACGAGCAGTACTTC.

V and J are TRBV9 and TRBJ2-1, with 7 nucleotides matching TRBD1. The V gene's germline CDR1 is SGDLS and CDR2 YYNGEE. Unmatched junction bases numbered 11, after V lost 4 bases and J lost 4 bases. The CDR3 has 16 residues. CDR3 nucleotides: TGTGCCAGCAGCCCCCCCAGGGGGAAGGGGTACAATGAGCAGTTCTTC. Translation: CASSPPRGKGYNEQFF.

The rearrangement uses TRBV5-1 and TRBJ2-5, with D uncertain. Germline V gives CDR1 SGHRS, CDR2 YFSETQ. This CDR3 region has 16 residues. Deletions cut 0 bases from V and 2 bases from J, with 14 bases between. The CDR3 DNA follows: TGCGCCAGCAGCTTGGGTTTAAACTGGGATCAAGAGACCCAGTACTTC. Residues: CASSLGLNWDQETQYF.

V is TRBV6-5 and J is TRBJ1-3; 9 nucleotides agree with TRBD1. This CDR3 spans 15 amino acids. Trimming took 6 bases from V and 2 from J; bases not matched to a gene: 5. The germline CDR1 and CDR2 sequences are MNHEY and SVGAGI. CDR3 sequence reads: CASRGTGGAGNTIYF. CDR3 in DNA: TGTGCCAGCAGGGGAACAGGGGGCGCTGGAAACACCATATATTTT.

The chain is built from TRBV18 and TRBJ2-7; D gene unclear. Germline CDR1 is KGHSH and CDR2 is LQKENI. Trimming stripped 2 bases from V and 3 bases from J, with 5 bases between. The CDR3 is made up of 12 amino acids. DNA of the CDR3: TGTGCCAGCTCACCATCGATCTACGAGCAGTACTTC. It is translated as CASSPSIYEQYF. Looking up the rest from reference TRBV18 and TRBJ2-7 gives the full variable domain: NAGVMQNPRHLVRRRGQEARLRCSPMKGHSHVYWYRQLPEEGLKFMVYLQKENIIDESGMPKERFSAEFPKEGPSILRIQQVVRGDSAAYFCASSPSIYEQYFGPGTRLTVT.

The genes are TRBV4-3 and TRBJ1-1; TRBD1 might be the D (5 bases). The CDR3 sequence is 13 residues long. The germline gives CDR1 LGHNA, CDR2 YSLEER. V lost 5 bases to trimming and J lost 5 bases, with 12 bases between them. CDR3 amino acids: CASSATGLTEAFF. The CDR3 DNA follows: TGCGCCAGCAGCGCCACAGGATTGACTGAAGCTTTCTTT.

V is TRBV7-3 and J is TRBJ2-1, with TRBD2 identical over 11 bases. In germline, CDR1 is SGHTA, CDR2 FQGTGA. V dropped 2 bases and J dropped 2; count of bases not matched to a gene: 2. This CDR3 spans 16 amino acids. The chain's CDR3 is CASSLLAGGPYNEQFF. For the CDR3, the DNA is TGTGCCAGCAGCTTACTAGCGGGGGGACCCTACAATGAGCAGTTCTTC.

The chain combines TRBV3-1 (or the pseudogene TRBV3-2) with TRBJ1-1; possibly TRBD1 for D (5 bases). There are 16 residues in the CDR3. Trimming stripped 0 bases from V and 0 bases from J, with 11 bases between. The germline V gene has CDR1 LGHDT and CDR2 YNNKEL (reference sequence). CDR3 nucleotides: TGTGCCAGCAGCCAAGAGCCTGGACATCTGAACACTGAAGCTTTCTTT. It yields the protein CASSQEPGHLNTEAFF.

J is TRBJ1-3 and V is TRBV11-2; D not certain. Trimming removed 0 bases from V and 0 bases from J, with 6 bases in between. CDR1 SGHAT and CDR2 FQNNGV come from the germline V gene. This CDR3 is 15 amino acids long. Here the CDR3 DNA reads TGTGCCAGCAGCTTAGAAGGCGGCTCTGGAAACACCATATATTTT. Translation gives CASSLEGGSGNTIYF.